This TCR beta chain originates from a study of beta chain features in type 1 diabetes. The V gene's germline CDR1 is LNHDA and CDR2 SQIVND (reference sequence). V was clipped by 7 bases and J by 5 bases; unmatched bases: 11. This CDR3 is 15 amino acids long. It was one heparinised blood draw, averaging about 120 mL, that each donor gave. All of the isolated RNA was reverse transcribed, so expressed TCRB transcripts were sequenced. Using immunoSEQ multiplex PCR, the repertoire was profiled, and TCRdb retains in-frame clones only, with some absent. The data hold hundreds of thousands of clones, with less than 15% observed a single time.

This chain links TRBV19 with TRBJ2-5, with TRBD2 matching over 9 bases. The sample taken for sequencing was central memory CD4+ T cells from blood. The clonotype comes from a man aged 25 to 45 in good health. The CDR3 DNA sequence: TGTGCCAGTAAAGGGACCGGGACTAGCACGGAGACCCAGTACTTC. Encoded protein: CASKGTGTSTETQYF. Using reference TRBV19 and TRBJ2-5 for the parts outside the CDR3, the full variable domain is DGGITQSPKYLFRKEGQNVTLSCEQNLNHDAMYWYRQDPGQGLRLIYYSQIVNDFQKGDIAEGYSVSREKKESFPLTVTSAQKNPTAFYLCASKGTGTSTETQYFGPGTRLLVL.